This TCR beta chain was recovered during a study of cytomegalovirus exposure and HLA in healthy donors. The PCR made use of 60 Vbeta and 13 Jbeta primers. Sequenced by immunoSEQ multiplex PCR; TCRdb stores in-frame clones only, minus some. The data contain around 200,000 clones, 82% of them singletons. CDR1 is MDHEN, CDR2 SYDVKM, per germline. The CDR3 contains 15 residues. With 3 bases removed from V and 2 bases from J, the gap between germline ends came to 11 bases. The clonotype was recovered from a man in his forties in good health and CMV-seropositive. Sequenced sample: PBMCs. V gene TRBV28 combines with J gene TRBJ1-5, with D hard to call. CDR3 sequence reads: CASSLSAGGNQPQHF. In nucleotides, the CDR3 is TGTGCCAGCAGTTTGTCAGCCGGGGGCAATCAGCCCCAGCATTTT.